The sequence of this T cell receptor (beta chain) was determined in a study of beta chain features in type 1 diabetes. Study-wide context: Healthy donors and patients showed comparable age, gender and cell yields.

Between the trimmed V and J ends, which lost 4 bases and 6 bases, there was a span of 13 bases. CDR3 length equals 14 residues. Each population that was sorted was more than 98% pure. About this clone itself: Its antigen is undetermined.

Expressed TCRB transcripts were sequenced, since all the RNA that had been isolated was reverse transcribed. Data came from immunoSEQ multiplex PCR; TCRdb stores just in-frame clones and leaves some out. The sample records roughly 50,000 clones, 50% to 55% being singletons. Points from the study as a whole: TCRB CDR3 length was moderately but significantly reduced in all four CD4+ subsets of Type 1 diabetes patients. It was possible that PCR favored shorter templates, equally so in patients and controls. Patients showed naive, central memory and Treg TCRB repertoires that appeared more similar than those of healthy donors.

Sequencing was performed on Tregs from blood. This chain links TRBV7-1 with TRBJ1-5, with D tentatively TRBD1 (5 bases). TRBV7-1 has ORF status, its function being uncertain. This clonotype was sampled from a middle-aged woman with type 1 diabetes. The CDR3 DNA reads as TGTGCCAGCAGCTTAGATGGCCAGGGTCAGCCCCAGCATTTT. It yields the protein CASSLDGQGQPQHF.